This T cell receptor beta chain derives from a study of human T cells and chemical hapten exposure. Overall study context: Patch tests put 0.01% DPC on the upper back, and the results were checked at 6 days.

TCRdb re-called the RACE reads with MiXCR, one entry per CDR3 protein. The repertoire holds about 120,000 distinct CDR3 sequences, with about 11% as singletons. V dropped 5 bases and J dropped 1; count of bases not matched to a gene: 0. This CDR3 has 13 residues. CDR1 is LGHNA and CDR2 is YSLEER in the germline V gene. Findings and limits, study-wide: Higher patch test scores went with higher counts of PT1 expanded TCRs.

Time point noted: patch test 3, about 24 weeks after DPC sensitization. Treatment of the sample: therapeutic diphenylcyclopropenone sensitization with weekly scalp DPC. A remark on this clonotype: Its target is not known.

The rearrangement uses TRBV4-3 and TRBJ2-3; 7 bases line up with TRBD2. This sequence was found in a woman aged 45-65 years with alopecia areata. Some clones in this sample may be carry-over from other donors' samples. The sample was whole blood, taken in connection with sensitization to the hapten diphenylcyclopropenone (DPC). CDR3: CASSGRGTDTQYF. In nucleotides, the CDR3 is TGCGCCAGCAGCGGGAGGGGCACAGATACGCAGTATTTT.